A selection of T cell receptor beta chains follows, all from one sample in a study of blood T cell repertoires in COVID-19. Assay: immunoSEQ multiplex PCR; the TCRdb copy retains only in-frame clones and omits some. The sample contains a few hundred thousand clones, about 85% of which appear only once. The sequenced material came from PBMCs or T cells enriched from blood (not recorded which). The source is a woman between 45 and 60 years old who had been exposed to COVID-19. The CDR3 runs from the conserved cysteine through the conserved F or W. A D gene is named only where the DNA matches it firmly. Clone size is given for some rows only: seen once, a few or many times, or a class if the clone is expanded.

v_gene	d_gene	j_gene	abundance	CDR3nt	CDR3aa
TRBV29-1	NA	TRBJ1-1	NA	TGCAGCGTTGAAGCGGGGTTCCCCCGACTAATGCCTCAGAACACTGAAGCTTTCTTT	CSVEAGFPRLMPQNTEAFF
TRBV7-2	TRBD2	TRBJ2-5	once	TGTGCCAGCAGCTTATCGGCTAGCGGGGGGGCCCGGCAAGAGACCCAGTACTTC	CASSLSASGGARQETQYF
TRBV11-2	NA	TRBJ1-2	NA	TGTGCCAGCAGCGTTACAGGGAACTATGGCTACACCTTC	CASSVTGNYGYTF
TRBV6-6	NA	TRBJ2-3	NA	TGTGCCAGCAGTTACGGCCCAGTAACAGATACGCAGTATTTT	CASSYGPVTDTQYF
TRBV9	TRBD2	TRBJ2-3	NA	TGTGCCAGCAGCCAGAGGGGGACTAGCGGAGAGACAGATACGCAGTATTTT	CASSQRGTSGETDTQYF
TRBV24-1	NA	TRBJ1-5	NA	TGTGCCACCAGTGATGCTTCGACGGGTGATCGGCCCCAGCATTTT	CATSDASTGDRPQHF
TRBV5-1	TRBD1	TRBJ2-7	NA	TGCGCCAGCAGCTCCGCAGGACAGGGCTACGAGCAGTACTTC	CASSSAGQGYEQYF
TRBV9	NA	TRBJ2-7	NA	TGTGCCAGCAGCACAACCGCCTCGACGGGGGAGCAGTACTTC	CASSTTASTGEQYF
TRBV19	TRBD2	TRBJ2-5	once	TGTGCCAGTAGTATAATCTTTGGCGGGGGGGCGGTCGGCGAGACCCAGTACTTC	CASSIIFGGGAVGETQYF
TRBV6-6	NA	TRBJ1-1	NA	TGTGCCAGCAGTCCCCGGGTTGAAGCTTTCTTT	CASSPRVEAFF
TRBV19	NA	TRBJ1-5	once	TGTGCCAGTAGTATTCTCACAGGCAATCAGCCCCAGCATTTT	CASSILTGNQPQHF
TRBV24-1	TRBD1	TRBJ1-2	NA	TGTGCCACCAGTGACTCCGCCGGACAGGGGTTAGGTGGCTACACCTTC	CATSDSAGQGLGGYTF
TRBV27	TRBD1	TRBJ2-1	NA	TGTGCCAGCAGTGCGGACAGGGGGGGATACAATGAGCAGTTCTTC	CASSADRGGYNEQFF
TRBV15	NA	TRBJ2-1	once	TGTGCCACCAGCAGAGAACTTACCTACAATGAGCAGTTCTTC	CATSRELTYNEQFF
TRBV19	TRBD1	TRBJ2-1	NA	TGTGCCAGTAGTTCGACGACAGGGCCGTGGAACAATGAGCAGTTCTTC	CASSSTTGPWNNEQFF
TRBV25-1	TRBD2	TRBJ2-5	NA	TGTGCCAGCAGTGAGGGTGATGGGGGGGTCCAAGAGACCCAGTACTTC	CASSEGDGGVQETQYF
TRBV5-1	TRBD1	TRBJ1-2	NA	TGCGCCAGCAGCTTCTCTCCTCCGGGACAGGGGAATGGCTACACCTTC	CASSFSPPGQGNGYTF
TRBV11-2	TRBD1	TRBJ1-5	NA	TGTGCCAGCAGCCCGACAGGGGATCAGCCCCAGCATTTT	CASSPTGDQPQHF
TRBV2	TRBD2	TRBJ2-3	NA	TGTGCCACCAGAGCGGGGCTCCCGGCGGATACGCAGTATTTT	CATRAGLPADTQYF
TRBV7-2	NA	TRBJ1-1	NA	TGTGCCAGCAGCTTAGGGGGCCACACTGAAGCTTTCTTT	CASSLGGHTEAFF
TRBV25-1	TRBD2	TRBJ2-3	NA	TGTGCCACCTCGACTAGCGGGGCTAGCACAGATACGCAGTATTTT	CATSTSGASTDTQYF
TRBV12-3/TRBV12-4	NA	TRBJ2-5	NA	TGTGCCAGCAGTTTTTCAGGCCGGACCCAGTACTTC	CASSFSGRTQYF
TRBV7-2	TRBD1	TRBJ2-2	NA	TGTGCCAGCAGCTTGGGACCGGGACAGGGGCGGGAGCTGTTTTTT	CASSLGPGQGRELFF